This is a list of T cell receptor beta chains from one sample in a study of follicular helper T cells after annual influenza vaccination. TCRdb's copy holds only in-frame clones and misses some; the assay was immunoSEQ multiplex PCR. The sample has several thousand clones; around four fifths are singletons. This specimen consisted of CXCR5+ CD38- circulating T follicular helper cells from blood, obtained 7 days after influenza vaccination. These receptor sequences come from an adult who received the influenza vaccine. CDR3s include the opening cysteine and the closing phenylalanine or tryptophan. Each record gives: D gene, J gene, V gene, clone size, CDR3 DNA, CDR3 protein. D genes are given only for firm matches. Clone size is shown for a subset of rows, as once, few, many or a class of expanded clone.

D gene: -
J gene: TRBJ2-5
V gene: TRBV30
clone size: -
CDR3 DNA: TGTGCCTGGACCCTGAGGGGCGACGGTGGGACCCAGTACTTC
CDR3 protein: CAWTLRGDGGTQYF

D gene: TRBD1
J gene: TRBJ1-5
V gene: TRBV7-2
clone size: -
CDR3 DNA: TGTGCCAGCAGTTCAACAGGGGGCCGTCAGCCCCAGCATTTT
CDR3 protein: CASSSTGGRQPQHF

D gene: -
J gene: TRBJ2-3
V gene: TRBV23-1
clone size: -
CDR3 DNA: TGCGCCAGCTATGGGAAACCGGGTTGCACAGATACGCAGTATTTT
CDR3 protein: CASYGKPGCTDTQYF

D gene: -
J gene: TRBJ1-1
V gene: TRBV7-3
clone size: -
CDR3 DNA: TGTGCCAGCAGCTTAAGTAGTGGCCTTGAAGCTTTCTTT
CDR3 protein: CASSLSSGLEAFF

D gene: TRBD1
J gene: TRBJ1-1
V gene: TRBV18
clone size: -
CDR3 DNA: TGTGCCAGCTCAAAAAGGACAGGGAGTGAAGCTTTCTTT
CDR3 protein: CASSKRTGSEAFF

D gene: -
J gene: TRBJ2-2
V gene: TRBV7-3
clone size: few
CDR3 DNA: TGTGCCAGCAGCTTACAACATACCACCGGGGAGCTGTTTTTT
CDR3 protein: CASSLQHTTGELFF

D gene: TRBD1
J gene: TRBJ1-1
V gene: TRBV4-1
clone size: -
CDR3 DNA: TGCGCCAGCAGCAGGCCGGACAGGGAAGCTTTCTTT
CDR3 protein: CASSRPDREAFF

D gene: TRBD1
J gene: TRBJ1-2
V gene: TRBV5-1
clone size: -
CDR3 DNA: TGCGCCAGCAGCTGGACATCTGGGACAGGCGGCTACACCTTC
CDR3 protein: CASSWTSGTGGYTF

D gene: -
J gene: TRBJ1-1
V gene: TRBV18
clone size: -
CDR3 DNA: TGTGCCAGCTCGCCGGGACAGAACACTGAAGCTTTCTTT
CDR3 protein: CASSPGQNTEAFF

D gene: -
J gene: TRBJ2-2
V gene: TRBV11-2
clone size: -
CDR3 DNA: TGTGCCAGCAGCTTAGCTTCCGGGGGTGCGAACACCGGGGAGCTGTTTTTT
CDR3 protein: CASSLASGGANTGELFF

D gene: TRBD2
J gene: TRBJ2-2
V gene: TRBV6-5
clone size: few
CDR3 DNA: TGTGCCAGCAGCCGCGACGGGGGGGGCTTCGGGGAGCTGTTTTTT
CDR3 protein: CASSRDGGGFGELFF

D gene: TRBD2
J gene: TRBJ2-3
V gene: TRBV30
clone size: once
CDR3 DNA: TGTGCCTTTAGCGGGGGAGGGCCAGATACGCAGTATTTT
CDR3 protein: CAFSGGGPDTQYF

D gene: -
J gene: TRBJ1-1
V gene: TRBV27
clone size: -
CDR3 DNA: TGTGCCAGCAGTTTCTCCGCGGGGGGTCGAACTGAAGCTTTCTTT
CDR3 protein: CASSFSAGGRTEAFF